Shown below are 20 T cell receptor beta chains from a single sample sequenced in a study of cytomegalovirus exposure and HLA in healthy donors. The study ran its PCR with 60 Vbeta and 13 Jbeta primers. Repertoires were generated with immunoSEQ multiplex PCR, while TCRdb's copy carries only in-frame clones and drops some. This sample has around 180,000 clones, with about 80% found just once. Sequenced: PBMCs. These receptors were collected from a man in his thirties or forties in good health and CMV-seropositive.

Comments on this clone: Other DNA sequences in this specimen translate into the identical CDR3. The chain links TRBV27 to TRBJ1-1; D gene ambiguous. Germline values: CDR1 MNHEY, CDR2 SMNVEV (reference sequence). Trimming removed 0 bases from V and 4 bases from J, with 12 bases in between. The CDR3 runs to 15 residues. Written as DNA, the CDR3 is TGTGCCAGCAGTTTATCGACGGGGAAGAGCACTGAAGCTTTCTTT. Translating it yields CASSLSTGKSTEAFF.

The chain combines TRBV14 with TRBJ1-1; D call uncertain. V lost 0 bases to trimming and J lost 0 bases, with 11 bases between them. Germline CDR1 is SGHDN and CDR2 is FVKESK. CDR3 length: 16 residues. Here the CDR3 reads CASSQDFTTMNTEAFF. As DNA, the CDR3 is TGTGCCAGCAGCCAAGATTTCACAACCATGAACACTGAAGCTTTCTTT. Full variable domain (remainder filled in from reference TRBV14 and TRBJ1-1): EAGVTQFPSHSVIEKGQTVTLRCDPISGHDNLYWYRRVMGKEIKFLLHFVKESKQDESGMPNNRFLAERTGGTYSTLKVQPAELEDSGVYFCASSQDFTTMNTEAFFGQGTRLTVV.

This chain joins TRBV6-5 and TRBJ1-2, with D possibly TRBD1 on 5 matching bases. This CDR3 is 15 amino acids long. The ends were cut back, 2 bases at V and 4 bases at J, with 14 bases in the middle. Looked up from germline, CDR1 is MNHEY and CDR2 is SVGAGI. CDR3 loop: CASSYDVRGTYGYTF. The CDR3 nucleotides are TGTGCCAGCAGTTACGACGTCCGGGGGACCTATGGCTACACCTTC.

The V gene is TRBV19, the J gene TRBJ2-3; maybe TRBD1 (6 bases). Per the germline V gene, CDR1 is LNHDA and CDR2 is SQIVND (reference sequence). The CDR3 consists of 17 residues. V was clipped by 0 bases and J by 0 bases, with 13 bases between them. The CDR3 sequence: CASSIDWAGASTDTQYF. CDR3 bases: TGTGCCAGTAGTATAGATTGGGCAGGGGCTAGCACAGATACGCAGTATTTT.

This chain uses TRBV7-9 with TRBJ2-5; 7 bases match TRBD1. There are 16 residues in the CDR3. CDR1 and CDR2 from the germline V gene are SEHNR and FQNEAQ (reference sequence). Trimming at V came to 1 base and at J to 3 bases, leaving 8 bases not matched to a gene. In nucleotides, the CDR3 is TGTGCCAGCAGCTTAGTTACTCCCACAGGGGAAGAGACCCAGTACTTC. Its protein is CASSLVTPTGEETQYF.

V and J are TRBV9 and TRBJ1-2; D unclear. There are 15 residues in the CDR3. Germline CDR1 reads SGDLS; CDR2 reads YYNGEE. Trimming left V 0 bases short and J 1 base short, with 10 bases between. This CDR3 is CASSVDFALNYGYTF. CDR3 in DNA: TGTGCCAGCAGCGTAGACTTCGCCCTTAACTATGGCTACACCTTC.

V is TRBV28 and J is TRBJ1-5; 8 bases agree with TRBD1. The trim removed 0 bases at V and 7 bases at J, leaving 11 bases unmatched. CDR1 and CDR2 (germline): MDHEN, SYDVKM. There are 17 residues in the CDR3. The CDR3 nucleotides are TGTGCCAGCAGTTTATGGGGGGGACAGGAGGAGGGACAGCCCCAGCATTTT. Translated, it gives CASSLWGGQEEGQPQHF.

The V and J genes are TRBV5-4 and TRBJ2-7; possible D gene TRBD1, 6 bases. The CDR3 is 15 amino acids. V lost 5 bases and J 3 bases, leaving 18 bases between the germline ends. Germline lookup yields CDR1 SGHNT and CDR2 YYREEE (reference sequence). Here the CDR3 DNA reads TGTGCCAGCAGTTCTGCCGGGACATCTATCTACGAGCAGTACTTC. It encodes CASSSAGTSIYEQYF. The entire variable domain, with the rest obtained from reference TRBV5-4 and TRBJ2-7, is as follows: ETGVTQSPTHLIKTRGQQVTLRCSSQSGHNTVSWYQQALGQGPQFIFQYYREEENGRGNFPPRFSGLQFPNYSSELNVNALELDDSALYLCASSSAGTSIYEQYFGPGTRLTVT.

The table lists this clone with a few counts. The CDR3 bases are TGTGCCAGCAGTTTGGGCATACAGGGGATTTACAATGAGCAGTTCTTC. This sequence encodes CASSLGIQGIYNEQFF. The chain combines TRBV27 with TRBJ2-1; 7 bases match TRBD1. The CDR3 totals 16 residues. Per germline, CDR1 MNHEY and CDR2 SMNVEV (reference sequence). Losses at the gene ends were 3 bases for V and 4 bases for J; bases not matched to a gene: 9.

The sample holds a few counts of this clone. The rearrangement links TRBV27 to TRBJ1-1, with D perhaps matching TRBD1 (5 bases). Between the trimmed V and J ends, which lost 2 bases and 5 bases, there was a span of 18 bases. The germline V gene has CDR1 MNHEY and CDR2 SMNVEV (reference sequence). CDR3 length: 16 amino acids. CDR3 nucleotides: TGTGCCAGCAGTTTAATCCTCGGCGGGGGTAGGACTGAAGCTTTCTTT. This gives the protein CASSLILGGGRTEAFF.

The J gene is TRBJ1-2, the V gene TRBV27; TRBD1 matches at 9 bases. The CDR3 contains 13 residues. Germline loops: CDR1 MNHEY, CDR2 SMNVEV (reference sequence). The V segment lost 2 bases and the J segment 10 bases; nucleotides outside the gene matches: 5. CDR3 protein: CASSLGQGLFYTF. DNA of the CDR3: TGTGCCAGCAGTTTAGGACAGGGGCTATTCTACACCTTC.

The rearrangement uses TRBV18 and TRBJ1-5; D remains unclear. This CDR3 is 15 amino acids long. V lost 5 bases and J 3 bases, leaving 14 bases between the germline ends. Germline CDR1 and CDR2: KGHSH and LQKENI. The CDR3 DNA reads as TGTGCCAGCTCAAGGGTGAGGGATACCAATCAGCCCCAGCATTTT. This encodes CASSRVRDTNQPQHF.

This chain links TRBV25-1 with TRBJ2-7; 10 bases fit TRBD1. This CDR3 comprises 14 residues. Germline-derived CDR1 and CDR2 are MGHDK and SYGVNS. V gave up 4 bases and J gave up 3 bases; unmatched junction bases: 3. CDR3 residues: CASSGGQGIYEQYF. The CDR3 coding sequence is TGTGCCAGCAGTGGGGGACAGGGGATCTACGAGCAGTACTTC.

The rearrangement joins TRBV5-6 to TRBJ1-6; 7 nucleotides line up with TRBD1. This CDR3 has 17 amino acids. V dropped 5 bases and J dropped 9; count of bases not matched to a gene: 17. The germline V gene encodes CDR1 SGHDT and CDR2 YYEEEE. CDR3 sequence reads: CASRPLGKGGEGSPLHF. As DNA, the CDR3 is TGTGCCAGCAGACCCCTGGGGAAAGGGGGCGAGGGTTCACCCCTCCACTTT.

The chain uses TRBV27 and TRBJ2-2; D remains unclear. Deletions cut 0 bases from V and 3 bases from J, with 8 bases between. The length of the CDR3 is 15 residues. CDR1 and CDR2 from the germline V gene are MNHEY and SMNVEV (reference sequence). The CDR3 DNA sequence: TGTGCCAGCAGTTTATCCTCAGACTACACCGGGGAGCTGTTTTTT. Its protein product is CASSLSSDYTGELFF.

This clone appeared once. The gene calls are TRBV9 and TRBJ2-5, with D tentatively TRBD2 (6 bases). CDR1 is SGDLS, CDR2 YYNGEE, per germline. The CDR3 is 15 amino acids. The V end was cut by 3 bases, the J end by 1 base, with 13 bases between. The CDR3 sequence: CASSGLGFPQETQYF. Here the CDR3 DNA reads TGTGCCAGCAGCGGACTAGGGTTTCCCCAAGAGACCCAGTACTTC.

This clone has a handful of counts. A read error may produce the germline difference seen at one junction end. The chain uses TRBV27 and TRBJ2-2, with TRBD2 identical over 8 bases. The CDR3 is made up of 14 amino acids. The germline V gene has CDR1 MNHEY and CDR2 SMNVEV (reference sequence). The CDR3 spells CASTLAGNTGELFF. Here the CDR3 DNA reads TGTGCCAGCACTTTAGCGGGAAACACCGGGGAGCTGTTTTTT.

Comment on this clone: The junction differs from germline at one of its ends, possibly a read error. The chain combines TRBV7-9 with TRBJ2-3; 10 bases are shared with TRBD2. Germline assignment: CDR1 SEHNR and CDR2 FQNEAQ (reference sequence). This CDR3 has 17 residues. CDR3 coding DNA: TGTTCCAGCAGCTTAGGTCTAGCGGGAGTGAGAGGAGATACGCAGTATTTT. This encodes CSSSLGLAGVRGDTQYF. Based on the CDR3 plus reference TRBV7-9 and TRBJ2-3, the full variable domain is DTGVSQNPRHKITKRGQNVTFRCDPISEHNRLYWYRQTLGQGPEFLTYFQNEAQLEKSRLLSDRFSAERPKGSFSTLEIQRTEQGDSAMYLCSSSLGLAGVRGDTQYFGPGTRLTVL.

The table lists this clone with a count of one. For the CDR3, the DNA is TGTGCCAGCTCCTTGAGATTACAGGGGGCGATGGGTGAGCAGTTCTTC. Its protein is CASSLRLQGAMGEQFF. J is TRBJ2-1 and V is TRBV5-6; TRBD1 aligns across 9 bases. This CDR3 has 16 residues. J was trimmed by 9 bases and V by 7 bases; bases with no gene match: 17. Germline V gene sequence: CDR1 SGHDT, CDR2 YYEEEE.

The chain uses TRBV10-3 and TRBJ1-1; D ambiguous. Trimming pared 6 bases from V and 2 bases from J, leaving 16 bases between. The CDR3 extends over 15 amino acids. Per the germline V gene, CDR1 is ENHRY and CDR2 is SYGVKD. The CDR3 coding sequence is TGTGCCATCAGGGCCTCGGAGACTCCAAACACTGAAGCTTTCTTT. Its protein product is CAIRASETPNTEAFF.